This passage covers 28 T cell receptor beta chains from one sample sequenced in a study of cytomegalovirus exposure and HLA in healthy donors. The study ran its PCR with 60 Vbeta and 13 Jbeta primers. The repertoire was sequenced with immunoSEQ multiplex PCR; TCRdb's copy has only in-frame clones and lacks some. The table shows around 64,000 clones, with around 86% occurring only once. What was sequenced was PBMCs. These receptors all stem from a female donor in good health and CMV-seronegative.

The rearrangement uses TRBV25-1 and TRBJ2-7; maybe TRBD2 (6 bases). This CDR3 spans 17 amino acids. Germline V CDR1 and CDR2: MGHDK, SYGVNS. Trimming left V 1 base short and J 7 bases short, with 23 bases between. The CDR3 loop is CASSELSGTPGRGEQYF. The CDR3 coding sequence is TGTGCCAGCAGTGAATTATCGGGAACACCGGGCCGGGGGGAGCAGTACTTC.

V is TRBV4-2 and J is TRBJ2-3; TRBD1 might be the D (5 bases). Germline V lookup: CDR1 LGHNA, CDR2 YNFKEQ. Deletions cut 4 bases from V and 1 base from J, with 18 bases between. The CDR3 is 17 amino acids. In nucleotides, the CDR3 is TGTGCCAGCAGCCTCTTCGCCGGCACAGGCGGCACAGATACGCAGTATTTT. This gives the protein CASSLFAGTGGTDTQYF.

The chain couples TRBV5-1 to TRBJ1-2; 7 nucleotides agree with TRBD1. The CDR3 spans 15 residues. CDR1 and CDR2 from the germline V gene are SGHRS and YFSETQ. The V gene end was trimmed by 4 bases and the J gene end by 5 bases; junction bases not matched to a gene: 11. The CDR3 is CASSPELGGGYGYTF. In DNA, the CDR3 is TGCGCCAGCAGCCCCGAGCTAGGGGGCGGATATGGCTACACCTTC.

The V call is TRBV7-2, the J call TRBJ1-3, with unresolved D. The CDR3 extends over 13 amino acids. Trimming shortened V by 4 bases and J by 7 bases, and 11 bases separated the two germline ends. Germline assignment: CDR1 SGHTA and CDR2 FQGNSA. CDR3 sequence reads: CASSSTDRNTIYF. The CDR3 DNA sequence: TGTGCCAGCAGCTCAACAGATAGGAACACCATATATTTT.

The chain carries TRBV27 and TRBJ2-3; 11 positions agree with TRBD2. Trimming removed 5 bases from V and 0 bases from J; junction bases left unmatched: 10. CDR3 length: 18 residues. From germline, CDR1 is MNHEY and CDR2 SMNVEV (reference sequence). In DNA form, the CDR3 reads TGTGCCAGCAGTGGACCGGGACTAGCGGACGTTAGCACAGATACGCAGTATTTT. Amino acids: CASSGPGLADVSTDTQYF.

The gene calls are TRBV14 and TRBJ1-3, with D possibly being TRBD1 (5 bases). CDR3 length equals 14 residues. Germline CDR1 is SGHDN and CDR2 is FVKESK. With 3 bases removed from V and 2 bases from J, the gap between germline ends came to 8 bases. The CDR3 sequence: CASSQAGTGNTIYF. As DNA, the CDR3 is TGTGCCAGCAGCCAGGCAGGGACTGGAAACACCATATATTTT.

V is TRBV7-9 and J is TRBJ2-1; 9 bases are a match to TRBD2. The CDR3 spans 15 residues. V was clipped by 8 bases and J by 8 bases; unmatched bases: 13. Germline CDR1 reads SEHNR; CDR2 reads FQNEAQ (reference sequence). CDR3 nucleotide sequence: TGTGCCAGCGGTCTGAGTAGCGGGGGATGGGATGAGCAGTTCTTC. It specifies CASGLSSGGWDEQFF.

The chain carries TRBV28 and TRBJ1-2, with 9 bases matching TRBD1. V lost 1 base, J lost 8 bases, and 5 bases stayed unmatched. This CDR3 spans 14 amino acids. Germline CDR1 reads MDHEN; CDR2 reads SYDVKM. CDR3 DNA sequence: TGTGCCAGCAGTTTATTAGGACAGGGGTTGGGCTACACCTTC. This codes for CASSLLGQGLGYTF.

The chain recombines TRBV7-9 with TRBJ1-2, with a weak D call TRBD1 (6 bases). V lost 5 bases and J lost 2, with 12 bases in between. This CDR3 has 14 amino acids. Germline loops: CDR1 SEHNR, CDR2 FQNEAQ (reference sequence). The CDR3 loop reads CASSPWTVNYGYTF. The DNA for the CDR3 is TGTGCCAGCAGCCCATGGACAGTGAACTATGGCTACACCTTC.

The rearrangement links TRBV28 to TRBJ1-2; D gene uncertain. V gave up 5 bases and J gave up 8 bases, with 12 bases separating them. This CDR3 spans 12 amino acids. Germline loops: CDR1 MDHEN, CDR2 SYDVKM. CDR3 bases: TGTGCCAGCAGTCCCCTCGTGAGCGGCTACACCTTC. This sequence encodes CASSPLVSGYTF.

This chain uses TRBV11-2 with TRBJ1-6; D is possibly TRBD1 (5 bases). This CDR3 has 14 amino acids. CDR1 is SGHAT and CDR2 is FQNNGV in the germline V gene. V lost 5 bases, J lost 10 bases, and 15 bases lay in between. CDR3 sequence (DNA): TGTGCCAGCAGCCCCCGACAGAAGATATCACCCCTCCACTTT. It is translated as CASSPRQKISPLHF.

This clone was observed a single time. J is TRBJ2-3 and V is TRBV7-3; 10 bases line up with TRBD2. The V gene end was trimmed by 5 bases and the J gene end by 5 bases; junction bases not matched to a gene: 10. CDR1 and CDR2 (germline): SGHTA, FQGTGA. The CDR3 is made up of 16 amino acids. Here the CDR3 reads CASSRTPLAGKDTQYF. In DNA form, the CDR3 reads TGTGCCAGCAGCCGCACCCCACTAGCGGGGAAAGATACGCAGTATTTT.

The chain employs TRBV21-1 and TRBJ2-5; no check of the table's D call, TRBD1, against the DNA was made. TRBV21-1 corresponds to a pseudogene. This CDR3 spans 15 amino acids. In DNA form, the CDR3 reads TGTGCCAGCAGCAAAACCCAGGGGGCAGAAGAGACCCAGTACTTC. Encoded protein: CASSKTQGAEETQYF.

The chain links TRBV19 to TRBJ2-2, with D tentatively TRBD1 (5 bases). The V gene lost 4 bases and the J gene lost 4 bases, with 10 bases spanning the gap. This CDR3 comprises 14 residues. The germline V gene has CDR1 LNHDA and CDR2 SQIVND (reference sequence). CDR3 sequence: CASSTGIRTGELFF. CDR3 DNA sequence: TGTGCCAGTAGTACAGGGATACGCACCGGGGAGCTGTTTTTT.

The V gene is TRBV2, the J gene TRBJ2-2; 9 bases map to TRBD1. The V and J ends lost 9 bases and 1 base, in that order; junction bases with no gene match: 3. The CDR3 consists of 14 residues. Per the germline V gene, CDR1 is SNHLY and CDR2 is FYNNEI. In nucleotides, the CDR3 is TGTGCCAGGGGGACAGGGTGGAACACCGGGGAGCTGTTTTTT. Translated: CARGTGWNTGELFF.

For the CDR3, the DNA is TGCGCCAGCAGCCAAGACATAGCCGGGAGGCATACCACAGATACGCAGTATTTT. Translated: CASSQDIAGRHTTDTQYF. The chain uses TRBV4-3 and TRBJ2-3, with 7 bases aligning to TRBD2. Germline lookup yields CDR1 LGHNA and CDR2 YSLEER. The length of the CDR3 is 18 residues. V shed 0 bases, J shed 2 bases, and the junction held 11 bases outside the gene matches.

The chain is built from TRBV7-9 and TRBJ2-2; tentatively, D is TRBD2 (6 bases). The CDR3 length is 15 residues. Between the trimmed V and J ends, which lost 8 bases and 5 bases, there was a span of 18 bases. Germline values: CDR1 SEHNR, CDR2 FQNEAQ (reference sequence). This chain's CDR3 is CASPGGSARTGELFF. DNA of the CDR3: TGTGCCAGCCCTGGAGGGTCAGCTCGAACCGGGGAGCTGTTTTTT.

The chain carries TRBV6-1 and TRBJ2-5, with 8 bases aligning to TRBD1. V lost 2 bases to trimming and J lost 5 bases; unmatched junction nucleotides: 10. Germline lookup yields CDR1 MNHNS and CDR2 SASEGT. The CDR3 length is 16 residues. The CDR3 loop reads CASSETDRVIQETQYF. The CDR3 DNA sequence: TGTGCCAGCAGTGAAACGGACAGGGTAATTCAGGAGACCCAGTACTTC.

The chain is built from TRBV10-1 and TRBJ1-4, with D possibly being TRBD1 (5 bases). In germline, CDR1 is WNHNN, CDR2 SYGVQD (reference sequence). Trimming shortened V by 6 bases and J by 10 bases, and 21 bases separated the two germline ends. This CDR3 spans 15 amino acids. DNA for the CDR3: TGCGCCAGCAGCCTAGGAGGGGAAGGCCGACTAAAACTGTTTTTT. Translating it yields CASSLGGEGRLKLFF.

The rearrangement links TRBV27 to TRBJ2-3, with 14 bases identical to TRBD2. CDR3 length: 16 residues. The germline CDR1 and CDR2 sequences are MNHEY and SMNVEV (reference sequence). V dropped 3 bases and J dropped 4; count of bases not matched to a gene: 3. The CDR3 coding sequence is TGTGCCAGCAGTTTCAGGACTAGCGGGAGGTCAGATACGCAGTATTTT. Translation gives CASSFRTSGRSDTQYF.

CDR3 nucleotide sequence: TGTGCCATGGGACAGGGTAACGCTGAAGCTTTCTTT. This sequence encodes CAMGQGNAEAFF. V is TRBV6-6 and J is TRBJ1-1; TRBD1 matches at 9 bases. Germline lookup yields CDR1 MNHNY and CDR2 SVGAGI (reference sequence). This CDR3 is 12 amino acids long. The V segment lost 10 bases and the J segment 6 bases; nucleotides outside the gene matches: 6.

The gene calls are TRBV15 and TRBJ2-6, with D hard to call. The CDR3 sequence is 14 residues long. Trimming pared 9 bases from V and 0 bases from J, leaving 9 bases between. Germline V lookup: CDR1 LNHNV, CDR2 YYDKDF (reference sequence). The DNA for the CDR3 is TGTGCCACTCAACAGAGCTCTGGGGCCAACGTCCTGACTTTC. This gives the protein CATQQSSGANVLTF.

This chain uses TRBV6-1 with TRBJ2-5, with D unresolved. The J call is uncertain, as TRBJ2-7 better fits the DNA end. This CDR3 is 15 amino acids long. CDR1 and CDR2 (germline): MNHNS, SASEGT. For the CDR3, the DNA is TGTGCCAGCAGGGCACTGGCGGTATACTCCTACGAGCAGTACTTC. It is translated as CASRALAVYSYEQYF.

The J gene is TRBJ2-7, the V gene TRBV11-3; possibly TRBD1 for D (6 bases). V was cut by 6 bases and J by 11 bases, with 17 bases left in between. CDR3 length equals 12 residues. Germline V gene data show CDR1 as SGHNT and CDR2 as YENEEA. The CDR3 nucleotides are TGTGCCAGCAGTCGATATACAGGGAAGGAGTACTTC. Protein: CASSRYTGKEYF.

The chain is built from TRBV18 and TRBJ2-1, with TRBD2 matching over 10 bases. Germline V gene sequence: CDR1 KGHSH, CDR2 LQKENI. V was clipped by 1 base and J by 5 bases; unmatched bases: 20. The CDR3 is 21 amino acids. The CDR3 protein is CASSPLEGWSGGAHEDNEQFF. CDR3 nucleotide sequence: TGTGCCAGCTCACCACTAGAGGGTTGGAGCGGGGGGGCCCATGAGGACAATGAGCAGTTCTTC.

The V call is TRBV7-9, the J call TRBJ2-1, with 7 positions matching TRBD1. After removal of 1 base from V and 0 bases from J, the junction contained 12 bases not matched to a gene. The CDR3 sequence is 19 residues long. Germline CDR1 and CDR2: SEHNR and FQNEAQ (reference sequence). CDR3 bases: TGTGCCAGCAGCTTAGATGGCGTCCGACAGGGAAGCTCCTACAATGAGCAGTTCTTC. This codes for CASSLDGVRQGSSYNEQFF.

J is TRBJ2-3 and V is TRBV10-2; TRBD1 matches 8 bases. Germline CDR1 WSHSY, CDR2 SAAADI. CDR3 size: 17 residues. Germline trimming cut 2 bases from V and 2 bases from J; bases unmatched to any gene: 9. The CDR3 coding sequence is TGCGCCAGCAGTGAGGACAGGGGCCCTCAGCTCACAGATACGCAGTATTTT. Amino acids: CASSEDRGPQLTDTQYF.

This chain connects TRBV4-1 to TRBJ2-5; 7 bases agree with TRBD1. This CDR3 spans 13 amino acids. Trimming removed 8 bases from V and 3 bases from J; junction bases left unmatched: 6. Germline V CDR1 and CDR2: MGHRA, YSYEKL. CDR3 nucleotide sequence: TGCGCCAGCCGGGACAGCCTAAAAGAGACCCAGTACTTC. It yields the protein CASRDSLKETQYF.